The entry below describes one T cell receptor delta chain. The data are from a study of gamma-delta chains in newborns, infants, children. Across the whole study: Microbial exposure reportedly drives polyclonal innate γδ T cell expansion after birth.

TCRdb called clones from the reads again using CATT. The repertoire includes 13,000 to 15,000 delta-chain clones, roughly 7% of them detected once, and around 24% sits in the top ten. V dropped 1 base and J dropped 0; count of bases not matched to a gene: 7. The CDR3 runs 19 residues. The germline V gene has CDR1 GEAIGNYY and CDR2 EKD. The sequence was collected from a child who was a newborn, infant or young child, either healthy, febrile or measles-vaccinated (not recorded which). The sequenced material came from blood. The gene calls are TRDV2 and TRDJ3; 8 bases are a match to TRDD3. Here the CDR3 reads CACDTLGATISWDTRQMFF. Written as DNA, the CDR3 is TGTGCCTGTGACACACTGGGGGCGACAATCTCCTGGGACACCCGACAGATGTTTTTC.